This T cell receptor beta chain was documented in a study of T cells in Graves' hyperthyroidism and ophthalmopathy. Whole-study context: Peripheral blood was drawn at first diagnosis, prior to all treatment.

Those with hyperthyroidism were 18 to 65 years old, newly diagnosed, and ill for under 2 months. Regarding the study as a whole: Blood also carried most thyroid clonotypes expanded above 0.001.

The TCR beta CDR3 regions underwent amplification using RNA transcripts as the source. RT-PCR in the first round (using the HTBI primer set) targeted the TCR CDR3. TCRdb ran MiXCR on the multiplex PCR reads and lists one entry per CDR3 protein. The table has a few hundred thousand distinct CDR3 sequences, approximately 14% seen once. Ten or more counts support this clonotype. The antigen remains undetermined. The source is a woman aged 45 to 65 with Graves' hyperthyroidism that later progressed to Graves' ophthalmopathy. The sample was blood.

CDR3 DNA: TGTGCCAGCAGTTCCCGGACTAGCGGCATGACCTACGAGCAGTACTTC. Translation gives CASSSRTSGMTYEQYF. The chain joins TRBV28 to TRBJ2-7, with 10 bases that match TRBD2. V shed 4 bases and J 2 bases; nucleotides not matched to a gene: 8. CDR3 length: 16 amino acids. Germline lookup yields CDR1 MDHEN and CDR2 SYDVKM. Looking up the rest from reference TRBV28 and TRBJ2-7 gives the full variable domain: DVKVTQSSRYLVKRTGEKVFLECVQDMDHENMFWYRQDPGLGLRLIYFSYDVKMKEKGDIPEGYSVSREKKERFSLILESASTNQTSMYLCASSSRTSGMTYEQYFGPGTRLTVT.